The rows below give T cell receptor beta chains drawn from one sample of a study of CD4 and CD8 cells across lung adenocarcinoma regions. MiXCR, run by TCRdb on the PCR reads, gives a single entry per CDR3 protein. The profile shows over 9,500 distinct CDR3 sequences, less than 70% of them singletons. The sample taken for sequencing was CD8+ T cells from the margin of a lung tumor. The receptors stem from a female donor with lung adenocarcinoma. The CD4 and CD8 labels of this study may be unreliable. Both conserved end residues are part of each CDR3.

v_call	cdr3_aa
TRBV27	CASSLGGFTDIQYF
TRBV6-1	CASRGLWATNIQYF
TRBV10-2	CASRDRPGGTNMQYF
TRBV6-1	CASRGIGGRDQETQYF
TRBV9	CASCPSDWGNEQFF
TRBV7-2	CASGPRGITDTQYF
TRBV6-1	CASSPDGVWTEAFF
TRBV6-1	CASSPWGLPAKNIQYF
TRBV25-1	CASSPGTGWEETQYF
TRBV5-1	CGSAPGLGAKDMQYF
TRBV7-6	CASSLEKAFGETQYF
TRBV10-2	CASTPDRVKNTEAFF
TRBV6-5	CASSYQLAGFTGELFF
TRBV6-1	CASSDRGETQYF
TRBV7-2	CASSIAGARLGNEQFF
TRBV6-5	CASSFGQTNTEAFF
TRBV6-1	CASSELDRVNEQFF
TRBV6-6	CASSYYSGTGKGYTF
TRBV6-5	CASSYSTNTGELFF
TRBV27	CASSLVSLAMSSEQFF